Listed below are T cell receptor beta chains from one sample, sequenced in a study of CD8+CD57+ T cells in acquired aplastic anemia. Using its own MiXCR run on the reads, TCRdb lists one record per CDR3 protein. The sample has 150,000 to 200,000 distinct CDR3 sequences, 45% to 60% seen once; the top ten hold approximately 13%. Sequencing was performed on sorted CD4+, CD8+, or CD8+CD57+ T cells (not recorded which) from PBMCs. Receptor source: a human donor with aplastic anemia. The CDR3 runs from the conserved cysteine through the conserved F or W. D genes are given only for firm matches. Clone sizes are given selectively: once, few, many, or a class where the clone is expanded.

clone size	J gene	V gene	D gene	CDR3 protein	CDR3 DNA
NA	TRBJ2-7	TRBV11-2	TRBD2	CASSLLAGDYEQYF	TGTGCCAGCAGCTTACTAGCGGGGGACTACGAGCAGTACTTC
NA	TRBJ1-5	TRBV7-8	NA	CASSLASGPGSNQPQHF	TGTGCCAGCAGCTTAGCGTCGGGACCCGGGAGCAATCAGCCCCAGCATTTT
few	TRBJ1-1	TRBV15	NA	CATRSGQGWFTEAFF	TGTGCCACCAGAAGTGGGCAGGGCTGGTTCACTGAAGCTTTCTTT
few	TRBJ1-1	TRBV10-3	NA	CASRAGWGVNTEAFF	TGTGCCTCACGGGCCGGTTGGGGAGTGAACACTGAAGCTTTCTTT
NA	TRBJ2-1	TRBV19	TRBD2	CASSIQAGSYNEQFF	TGTGCCAGTAGTATCCAAGCGGGGTCCTACAATGAGCAGTTCTTC
NA	TRBJ2-7	TRBV19	TRBD2	CASSIVSGDSYEQYF	TGTGCCAGTAGTATCGTTAGCGGGGACTCCTACGAGCAGTACTTC
NA	TRBJ1-1	TRBV29-1	TRBD1	CSVDPGQGAFF	TGCAGCGTCGACCCGGGACAGGGAGCTTTCTTT
NA	TRBJ2-2	TRBV11-2	NA	CASSRYRPLETGELFF	TGTGCCAGCAGCCGGTACCGTCCTCTGGAAACCGGGGAGCTGTTTTTT
NA	TRBJ1-1	TRBV10-3	NA	CAISESTDRNTEAFF	TGTGCCATCAGTGAGTCGACAGATAGGAACACTGAAGCTTTCTTT
many	TRBJ1-2	TRBV29-1	NA	CSVGTEGPYGYTF	TGCAGCGTTGGGACGGAGGGACCCTATGGCTACACCTTC
few	TRBJ2-2	TRBV7-9	TRBD1	CAHRGVTGELFF	TGTGCCCACAGGGGGGTTACCGGGGAGCTGTTTTTT
few	TRBJ1-6	TRBV30	NA	CAWRGARAPLHF	TGTGCCTGGAGAGGGGCGCGCGCACCCCTCCACTTT
NA	TRBJ1-4	TRBV15	NA	CASRGPATNEKLFF	TGTGCCAGCAGGGGACCTGCAACTAATGAAAAACTGTTTTTT
once	TRBJ2-3	TRBV15	TRBD2	CATSSSGSVDTQYF	TGTGCCACCAGCAGCAGCGGGAGTGTAGATACGCAGTATTTT
NA	TRBJ1-1	TRBV6-5	NA	CASSSPVGANTEAFF	TGTGCCAGCAGTTCCCCCGTGGGGGCGAACACTGAAGCTTTCTTT
NA	TRBJ1-2	TRBV20-1	NA	CSAWTETYGYTF	TGCAGTGCTTGGACAGAGACCTATGGCTACACCTTC
NA	TRBJ1-6	TRBV15	NA	CATGRDSPLHF	TGTGCCACCGGCAGGGATTCACCCCTCCACTTT
many	TRBJ2-4	TRBV20-1	TRBD1	CSVETDRGNIQYF	TGCAGTGTTGAGACTGACAGGGGGAACATTCAGTACTTC
NA	TRBJ2-7	TRBV29-1	NA	CSASTISYEQYF	TGCAGCGCATCGACAATATCCTACGAGCAGTACTTC
NA	TRBJ1-1	TRBV6-5	NA	CASSPGWVMNTEAFF	TGTGCCAGCAGTCCCGGTTGGGTCATGAACACTGAAGCTTTCTTT
NA	TRBJ1-2	TRBV6-1	NA	CASRAGVIYGYTF	TGTGCCAGCCGGGCAGGGGTAATTTATGGCTACACCTTC
NA	TRBJ2-2	TRBV6-5	NA	CASSHSGTTGELFF	TGTGCCAGCAGTCACTCGGGGACCACCGGGGAGCTGTTTTTT
NA	TRBJ2-7	TRBV19	NA	CASSSPLGEQYF	TGTGCCAGTAGTAGCCCTCTCGGCGAGCAGTACTTC
NA	TRBJ2-5	TRBV10-2	NA	CASSESRRETQYF	TGCGCCAGCAGTGAGTCCAGGAGAGAGACCCAGTACTTC
NA	TRBJ1-1	TRBV29-1	NA	CSGAPISGGNTEAFF	TGCAGCGGGGCGCCCATTTCTGGCGGGAACACTGAAGCTTTCTTT
NA	TRBJ2-3	TRBV7-8	NA	CASSPRPRGASTDTQYF	TGTGCCAGCAGCCCCCGACCTCGGGGGGCTAGTACAGATACGCAGTATTTT
few	TRBJ1-5	TRBV28	NA	CASRPLNQPQHF	TGTGCCAGCAGGCCCCTAAATCAGCCCCAGCATTTT
many	TRBJ1-5	TRBV2	TRBD1	CASSERTGWNQPQHF	TGTGCCAGCAGTGAGAGGACAGGGTGGAATCAGCCCCAGCATTTT
many	TRBJ2-7	TRBV30	NA	CAWSVQGYEQYF	TGTGCCTGGAGTGTACAGGGTTACGAGCAGTACTTC
NA	TRBJ1-1	TRBV10-3	TRBD1	CAISGSGQGYTEAFF	TGTGCCATCAGTGGGTCGGGACAGGGCTACACTGAAGCCTTCTTT
NA	TRBJ2-7	TRBV12-3/TRBV12-4	NA	CASSLMTYEQYF	TGTGCCAGCAGTTTAATGACCTACGAGCAGTACTTC
NA	TRBJ2-7	TRBV7-9	NA	CASSRDTEQYF	TGTGCCAGCAGCCGAGACACCGAGCAGTACTTC
once	TRBJ2-7	TRBV20-1	NA	CSALSSYEQYF	TGCAGTGCTCTGAGCTCCTACGAGCAGTACTTC
NA	TRBJ1-1	TRBV2	NA	CASRGFVDTEAFF	TGTGCCAGCAGGGGCTTTGTGGACACTGAAGCTTTCTTT
many	TRBJ2-2	TRBV7-9	TRBD2	CASSSPPSGGTGELFF	TGTGCCAGCAGCTCCCCTCCTAGCGGGGGCACCGGGGAGCTGTTTTTT
many	TRBJ1-2	TRBV20-1	NA	CSPEGNGYTF	TGCAGTCCGGAAGGTAATGGCTACACCTTC
few	TRBJ2-3	TRBV20-1	TRBD2	CSARSPLIAGGGTQYF	TGCAGTGCTAGAAGCCCCCTTATAGCGGGGGGGGGTACGCAGTATTTT
many	TRBJ2-1	TRBV7-8	NA	CASSTLGGDEQFF	TGTGCCAGCAGCACCCTCGGGGGCGATGAGCAGTTCTTC
NA	TRBJ1-4	TRBV4-2	TRBD1	CASSPLGTGHRTNEKLFF	TGTGCCAGCAGCCCTCTCGGGACAGGGCATCGAACTAATGAAAAACTGTTTTTT
many	TRBJ2-2	TRBV9	TRBD2	CASSQRGGFMYTGELFF	TGTGCCAGCAGTCAGCGGGGGGGCTTTATGTACACCGGGGAGCTGTTTTTT
NA	TRBJ2-1	TRBV20-1	TRBD2	CSAREGASGWDNEQFF	TGCAGTGCTAGAGAGGGTGCTAGCGGGTGGGACAATGAGCAGTTCTTC
many	TRBJ1-5	TRBV19	NA	CASSRSGHGQPQHF	TGTGCCAGCTCCCGGTCGGGTCACGGTCAGCCCCAGCATTTT
NA	TRBJ2-3	TRBV10-3	NA	CAISGGQPTDTQYF	TGTGCCATCAGTGGAGGGCAACCCACAGATACGCAGTATTTT
many	TRBJ2-1	TRBV5-1	NA	CASSRSGAGARNEQFF	TGCGCCAGCAGCCGCAGCGGGGCGGGGGCCCGCAATGAGCAGTTCTTC
NA	TRBJ2-1	TRBV25-1	TRBD2	CASSEAGGRIREQFF	TGTGCCAGCAGTGAGGCGGGGGGGAGGATTCGGGAGCAGTTCTTC
NA	TRBJ2-7	TRBV7-8	NA	CASSLFLSSYEQYF	TGTGCCAGCAGCTTATTCCTAAGCTCCTACGAGCAGTACTTC
many	TRBJ1-2	TRBV19	NA	CASRVSGQGQGYTF	TGTGCCAGTAGGGTCTCTGGGCAGGGGCAGGGCTACACCTTC
many	TRBJ2-3	TRBV4-1	NA	CASSPLQGGTDTQYF	TGCGCCAGCAGCCCTCTACAGGGAGGCACAGATACGCAGTATTTT
once	TRBJ2-7	TRBV30	TRBD2	CAWSPLVTSGGQRPHEQYF	TGTGCCTGGAGCCCCCTCGTAACTAGCGGGGGCCAGAGACCCCACGAGCAGTACTTC
NA	TRBJ1-6	TRBV9	NA	CASSSRGWAGPNSPLHF	TGTGCCAGCAGCAGCCGAGGGTGGGCAGGACCAAATTCACCCCTCCACTTT
many	TRBJ2-7	TRBV7-6	NA	CASSPSQGYEQYF	TGTGCCAGCAGCCCTAGCCAGGGCTACGAGCAGTACTTC
many	TRBJ2-7	TRBV20-1	TRBD1	CSATKQGRGYEQYF	TGCAGTGCTACCAAACAGGGGCGAGGGTACGAGCAGTACTTC
once	TRBJ2-3	TRBV7-8	NA	CASSLTSWDTQYF	TGTGCCAGCAGCTTGACTAGTTGGGATACGCAGTATTTT
few	TRBJ1-3	TRBV6-9	NA	CASSYPQTETEGNTIYF	TGTGCCAGCAGTTATCCACAAACAGAGACAGAAGGAAACACCATATATTTT
NA	TRBJ2-2	TRBV12-3/TRBV12-4	TRBD1	CASRSGGTGELFF	TGTGCCAGCAGGTCAGGGGGTACCGGGGAGCTGTTTTTT
few	TRBJ2-2	TRBV4-2	TRBD2	CASSPRASGGVSTGELFF	TGTGCCAGCAGCCCTCGGGCTAGCGGGGGGGTGAGCACCGGGGAGCTGTTTTTT
once	TRBJ2-7	TRBV2	NA	CASTRDIFYEQYF	TGTGCCAGCACAAGGGACATCTTCTACGAGCAGTACTTC
NA	TRBJ2-3	TRBV3-1	TRBD2	CASSQGAGGPTDTQYF	TGTGCCAGCAGCCAAGGAGCGGGGGGGCCAACAGATACGCAGTATTTT
many	TRBJ2-7	TRBV5-5	NA	CASSRFSYEQYF	TGTGCCAGCAGCCGCTTTTCCTACGAGCAGTACTTC
NA	TRBJ1-1	TRBV15	TRBD1	CATSMDRARTTEAFF	TGTGCCACTAGCATGGACAGGGCGAGGACCACTGAAGCTTTCTTT